These T cell receptor beta chains were read from a single sample in a study of T cells expressing NK-cell markers. TCRdb reanalyzed the 5' RACE reads and collapses them to one entry per CDR3 protein, without DNA. The sample spans 400,000 or so distinct CDR3 sequences; the ten largest clones claim about 10%. Sequenced: blood T cells: a sorted CD56 or NKG2C T cell subset, CD4+ or CD8+ T cells, or bulk PBMC T cells (not recorded which). Source of these receptors: a woman in her 50s in good health. Each CDR3 is given with its conserved first and last residue.

>TRBV9|TRBJ2-5
CASSLTAGETQYF
>TRBV9|TRBJ2-3
CASSFSGTETDTQYF
>TRBV7-2|TRBJ2-1
CASSKFIAGTSGRAEQFF
>TRBV6-6|TRBJ2-6
CASSYSGSSGANVLTF
>TRBV6-5|TRBJ2-1
CASSYEGYNEQFF
>TRBV7-7|TRBJ2-3
CASSGSWRDTQYF
>TRBV20-1|TRBJ2-7
CSAIGVGGGRADEQYF
>TRBV24-1|TRBJ2-1
CATSATRADEQFF
>TRBV12-3/TRBV12-4|TRBJ1-2
CASSFENRAGKGYTF
>TRBV20-1|TRBJ2-1
CSSSLAGNEQFF